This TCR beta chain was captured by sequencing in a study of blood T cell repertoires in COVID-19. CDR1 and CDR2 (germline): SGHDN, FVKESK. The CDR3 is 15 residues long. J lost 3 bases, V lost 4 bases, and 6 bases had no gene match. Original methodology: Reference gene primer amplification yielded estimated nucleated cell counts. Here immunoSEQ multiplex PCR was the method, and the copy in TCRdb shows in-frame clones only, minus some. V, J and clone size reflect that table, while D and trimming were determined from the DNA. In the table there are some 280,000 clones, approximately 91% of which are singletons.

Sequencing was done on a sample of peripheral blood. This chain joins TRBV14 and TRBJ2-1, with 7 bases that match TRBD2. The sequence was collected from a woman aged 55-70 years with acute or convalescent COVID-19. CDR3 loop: CASSPPSGSYNEQFF. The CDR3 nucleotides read TGTGCCAGCAGCCCACCTAGCGGAAGCTACAATGAGCAGTTCTTC.